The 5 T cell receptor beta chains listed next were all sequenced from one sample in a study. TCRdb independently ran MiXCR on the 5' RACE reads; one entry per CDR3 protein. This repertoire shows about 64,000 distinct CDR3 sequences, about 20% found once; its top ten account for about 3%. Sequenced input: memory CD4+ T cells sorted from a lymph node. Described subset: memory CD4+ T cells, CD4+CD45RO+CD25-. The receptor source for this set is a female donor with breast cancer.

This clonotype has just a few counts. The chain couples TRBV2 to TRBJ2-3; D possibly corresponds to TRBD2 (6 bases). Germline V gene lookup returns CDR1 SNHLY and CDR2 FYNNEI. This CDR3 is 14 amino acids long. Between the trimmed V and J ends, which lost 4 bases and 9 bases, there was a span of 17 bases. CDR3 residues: CASSVTWGEATQYF. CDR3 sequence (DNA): TGTGCCAGCAGTGTCACATGGGGGGAAGCGACGCAGTATTTT.

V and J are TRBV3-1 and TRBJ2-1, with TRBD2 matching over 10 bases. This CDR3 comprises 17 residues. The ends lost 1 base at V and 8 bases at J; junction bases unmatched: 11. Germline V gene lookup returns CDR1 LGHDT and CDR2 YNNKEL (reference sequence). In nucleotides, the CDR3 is TGTGCCAGCAGCCAAGCTCTAGCGGGAGTAGGGGGTGATGAGCAGTTCTTC. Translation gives CASSQALAGVGGDEQFF.

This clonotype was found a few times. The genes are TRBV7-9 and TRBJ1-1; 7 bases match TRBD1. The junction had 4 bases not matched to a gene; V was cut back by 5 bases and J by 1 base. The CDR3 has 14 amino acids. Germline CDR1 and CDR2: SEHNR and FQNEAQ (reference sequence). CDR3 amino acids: CASSEGQTNTEAFF. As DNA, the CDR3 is TGTGCCAGCAGCGAGGGACAGACGAACACTGAAGCTTTCTTT.

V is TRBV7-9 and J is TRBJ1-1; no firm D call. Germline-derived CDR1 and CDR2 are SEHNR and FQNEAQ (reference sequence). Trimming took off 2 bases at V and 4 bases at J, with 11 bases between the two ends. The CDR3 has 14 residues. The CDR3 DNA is TGTGCCAGCAGCTTATCCCAGAGGAGCACTGAAGCTTTCTTT. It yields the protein CASSLSQRSTEAFF.

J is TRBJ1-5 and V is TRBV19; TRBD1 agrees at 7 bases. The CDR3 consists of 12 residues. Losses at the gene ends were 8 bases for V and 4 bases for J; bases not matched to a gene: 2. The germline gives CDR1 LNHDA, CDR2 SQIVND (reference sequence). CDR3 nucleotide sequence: TGTGCCAGTTCCAGGGGGAATCAGCCCCAGCATTTT. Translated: CASSRGNQPQHF. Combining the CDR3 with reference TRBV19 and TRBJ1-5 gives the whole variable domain DGGITQSPKYLFRKEGQNVTLSCEQNLNHDAMYWYRQDPGQGLRLIYYSQIVNDFQKGDIAEGYSVSREKKESFPLTVTSAQKNPTAFYLCASSRGNQPQHFGDGTRLSIL.